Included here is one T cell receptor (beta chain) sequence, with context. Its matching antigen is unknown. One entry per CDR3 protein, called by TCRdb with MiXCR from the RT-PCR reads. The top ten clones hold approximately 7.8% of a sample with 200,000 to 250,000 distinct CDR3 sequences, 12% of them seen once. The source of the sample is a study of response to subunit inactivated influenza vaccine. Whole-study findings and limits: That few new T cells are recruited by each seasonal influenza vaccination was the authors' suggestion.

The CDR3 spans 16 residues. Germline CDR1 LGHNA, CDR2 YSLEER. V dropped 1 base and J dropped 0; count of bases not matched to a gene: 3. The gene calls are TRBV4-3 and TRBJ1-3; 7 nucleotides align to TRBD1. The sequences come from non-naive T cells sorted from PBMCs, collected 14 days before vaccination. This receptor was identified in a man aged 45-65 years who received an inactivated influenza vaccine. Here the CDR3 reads CASSQGGTDSGNTIYF. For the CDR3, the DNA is TGCGCCAGCAGCCAAGGCGGGACAGACTCTGGAAACACCATATATTTT.